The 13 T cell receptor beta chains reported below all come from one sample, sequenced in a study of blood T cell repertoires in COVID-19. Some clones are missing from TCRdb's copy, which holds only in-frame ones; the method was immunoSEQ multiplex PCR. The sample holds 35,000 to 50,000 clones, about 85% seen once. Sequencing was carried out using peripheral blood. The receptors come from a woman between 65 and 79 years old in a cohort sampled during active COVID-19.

DNA for the CDR3: TGTGCCAGCAGTTCAATAGCGGGAGAGGTGGAGACCCAGTACTTC. This sequence encodes CASSSIAGEVETQYF. The gene calls are TRBV6-5 and TRBJ2-5, with 9 bases lining up with TRBD2. CDR3 length equals 15 residues. Germline V CDR1 and CDR2: MNHEY, SVGAGI. The ends lost 4 bases at V and 5 bases at J; junction bases unmatched: 8.

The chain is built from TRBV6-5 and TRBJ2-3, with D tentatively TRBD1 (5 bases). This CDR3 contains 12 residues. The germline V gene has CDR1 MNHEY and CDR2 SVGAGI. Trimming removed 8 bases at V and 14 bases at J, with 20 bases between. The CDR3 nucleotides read TGTGCCAGCGCCTCAGGGATTAATAAGGGGTATTTT. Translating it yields CASASGINKGYF.

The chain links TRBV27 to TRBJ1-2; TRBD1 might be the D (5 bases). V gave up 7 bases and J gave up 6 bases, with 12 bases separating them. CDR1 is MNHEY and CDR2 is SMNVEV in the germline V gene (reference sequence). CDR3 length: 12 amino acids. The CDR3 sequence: CASKRGLDGYTF. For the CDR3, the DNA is TGTGCCAGCAAACGGGGACTTGATGGCTACACCTTC.

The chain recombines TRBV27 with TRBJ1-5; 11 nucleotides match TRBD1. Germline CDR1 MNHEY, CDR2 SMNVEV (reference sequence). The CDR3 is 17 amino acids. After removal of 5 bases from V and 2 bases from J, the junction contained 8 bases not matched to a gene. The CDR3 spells CASSPRTGGAGNQPQHF. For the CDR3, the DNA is TGTGCCAGCAGTCCCCGGACAGGGGGCGCAGGCAATCAGCCCCAGCATTTT.

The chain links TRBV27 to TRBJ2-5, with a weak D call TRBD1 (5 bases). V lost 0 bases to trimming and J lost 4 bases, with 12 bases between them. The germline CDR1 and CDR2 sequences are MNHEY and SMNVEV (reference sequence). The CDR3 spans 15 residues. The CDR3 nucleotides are TGTGCCAGCAGTTTATCGGGCAGGGTGGCAGAGACCCAGTACTTC. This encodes CASSLSGRVAETQYF.

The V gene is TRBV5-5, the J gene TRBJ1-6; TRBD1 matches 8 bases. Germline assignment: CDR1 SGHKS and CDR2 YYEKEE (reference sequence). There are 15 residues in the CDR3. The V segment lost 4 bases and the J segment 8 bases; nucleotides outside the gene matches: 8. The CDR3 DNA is TGTGCCAGCAGCATAAAACAGGGGGGACATTCACCCCTCCACTTT. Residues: CASSIKQGGHSPLHF.

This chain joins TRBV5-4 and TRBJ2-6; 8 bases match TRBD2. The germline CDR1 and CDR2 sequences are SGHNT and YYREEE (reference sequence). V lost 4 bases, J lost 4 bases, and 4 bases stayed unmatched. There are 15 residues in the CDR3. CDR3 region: CASSLGGGGANVLTF. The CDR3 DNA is TGTGCCAGCAGCCTCGGGGGGGGCGGGGCCAACGTCCTGACTTTC. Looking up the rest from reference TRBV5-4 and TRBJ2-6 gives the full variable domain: ETGVTQSPTHLIKTRGQQVTLRCSSQSGHNTVSWYQQALGQGPQFIFQYYREEENGRGNFPPRFSGLQFPNYSSELNVNALELDDSALYLCASSLGGGGANVLTFGAGSRLTVL.

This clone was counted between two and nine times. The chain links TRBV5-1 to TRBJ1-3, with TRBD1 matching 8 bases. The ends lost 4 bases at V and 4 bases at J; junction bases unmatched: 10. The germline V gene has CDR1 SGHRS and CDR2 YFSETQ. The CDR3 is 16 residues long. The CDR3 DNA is TGCGCCAGCAGCCCGGAGACAGGGGAGTCAGGAAACACCATATATTTT. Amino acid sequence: CASSPETGESGNTIYF.

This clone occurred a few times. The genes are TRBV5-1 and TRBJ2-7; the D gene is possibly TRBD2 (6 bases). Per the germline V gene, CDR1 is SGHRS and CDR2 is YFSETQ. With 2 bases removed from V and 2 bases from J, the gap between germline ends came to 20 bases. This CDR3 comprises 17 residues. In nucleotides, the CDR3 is TGCGCCAGCAGCTTACCTTCGTCCCGGGACTTGCCCTACGAGCAGTACTTC. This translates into CASSLPSSRDLPYEQYF.

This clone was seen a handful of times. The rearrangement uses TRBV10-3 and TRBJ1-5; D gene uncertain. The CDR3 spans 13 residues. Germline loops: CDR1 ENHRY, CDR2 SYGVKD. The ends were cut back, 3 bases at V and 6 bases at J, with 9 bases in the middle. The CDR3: CAISEREGQPQHF. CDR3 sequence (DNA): TGTGCCATCAGTGAAAGGGAGGGTCAGCCCCAGCATTTT.

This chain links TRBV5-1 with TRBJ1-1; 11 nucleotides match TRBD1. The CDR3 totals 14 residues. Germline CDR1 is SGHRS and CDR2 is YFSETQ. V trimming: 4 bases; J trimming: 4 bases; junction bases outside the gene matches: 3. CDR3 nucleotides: TGCGCCAGCAGCCAAGGGACAGGGGGCACTGAAGCTTTCTTT. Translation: CASSQGTGGTEAFF.

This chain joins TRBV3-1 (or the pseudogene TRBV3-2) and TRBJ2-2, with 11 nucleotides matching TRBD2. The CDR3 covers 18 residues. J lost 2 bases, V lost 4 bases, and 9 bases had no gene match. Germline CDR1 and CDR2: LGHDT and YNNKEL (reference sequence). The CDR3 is CASSPYALAGGNTGELFF. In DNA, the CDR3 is TGTGCCAGCAGCCCGTACGCGCTAGCGGGAGGCAACACCGGGGAGCTGTTTTTT.

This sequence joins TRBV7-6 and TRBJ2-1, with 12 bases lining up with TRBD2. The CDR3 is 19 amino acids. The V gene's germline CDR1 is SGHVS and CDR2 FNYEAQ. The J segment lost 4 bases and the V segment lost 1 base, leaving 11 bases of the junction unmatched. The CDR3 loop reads CASSLGTELAGGEYNEQFF. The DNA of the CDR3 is TGTGCCAGCAGCTTAGGGACGGAGCTAGCGGGAGGGGAATACAATGAGCAGTTCTTC.